These 23 T cell receptor beta chains were sequenced from one sample in a study of shared clonotypes between healthy human individuals. Clones were read by immunoSEQ multiplex PCR, and TCRdb kept only the in-frame ones, dropping some. Of 2 million to 2.5 million clones in the sample, roughly 94% were seen once. The sample taken for sequencing was naive CD4+ T cells sorted from blood. Subset denoted: CD45RA+ positively selected. The source is a young man in good health.

This sequence joins TRBV2 and TRBJ2-6; no firm D call. Germline CDR1 reads SNHLY; CDR2 reads FYNNEI. The germline V and J ends were trimmed by 2 bases and 0 bases, with 5 bases remaining between them. The length of the CDR3 is 15 residues. The CDR3 DNA reads as TGTGCCAGCAGTGAAAACCCCTCTGGGGCCAACGTCCTGACTTTC. Translated, it gives CASSENPSGANVLTF.

The J gene is TRBJ2-3, the V gene TRBV4-1; D unresolved. This CDR3 is 14 amino acids long. The ends were cut back, 3 bases at V and 4 bases at J, with 11 bases in the middle. Per the germline V gene, CDR1 is MGHRA and CDR2 is YSYEKL. The CDR3 sequence: CASSQLKGPDTQYF. CDR3 nucleotides: TGCGCCAGCAGCCAGCTGAAGGGCCCAGATACGCAGTATTTT.

The genes are TRBV30 and TRBJ2-2, with a tentative D call TRBD2 (6 bases). Germline assignment: CDR1 GTSNPN and CDR2 SVGIG (reference sequence). The CDR3 totals 14 residues. Trimming shortened V by 4 bases and J by 4 bases, and 13 bases separated the two germline ends. The CDR3, as DNA: TGTGCCTGGAATGTTCAAGCGGGCACCGGGGAGCTGTTTTTT. Protein sequence: CAWNVQAGTGELFF.

The chain employs TRBV4-1 and TRBJ1-2; D is possibly TRBD1 (6 bases). CDR1 MGHRA and CDR2 YSYEKL come from the germline V gene. The CDR3 totals 16 residues. Trimming stripped 1 base from V and 4 bases from J, with 16 bases between. As DNA, the CDR3 is TGCGCCAGCAGCCAAGGGATAGGGGGAATTAGCTATGGCTACACCTTC. Its protein is CASSQGIGGISYGYTF.

This chain links TRBV2 with TRBJ1-1; 9 nucleotides line up with TRBD1. Per the germline V gene, CDR1 is SNHLY and CDR2 is FYNNEI. The CDR3 is made up of 13 amino acids. The trim removed 3 bases at V and 10 bases at J, leaving 6 bases unmatched. The CDR3 nucleotides read TGTGCCAGCAGTGACCCCCGACAGGGGGGAGCTTTCTTT. Amino acids: CASSDPRQGGAFF.

The chain joins TRBV5-4 to TRBJ2-7, with no clear D. In germline, CDR1 is SGHNT, CDR2 YYREEE (reference sequence). The CDR3 runs 15 residues. Trimming took 0 bases from V and 0 from J, leaving 10 bases between them. The CDR3, as DNA: TGTGCCAGCAGCTTGGTTGGCAGAAGCTCCTACGAGCAGTACTTC. It codes for CASSLVGRSSYEQYF.

As regards this clone: Other DNA sequences in the sample encode the same CDR3. This chain links TRBV7-9 with TRBJ1-1; D gene unclear. Deletions cut 5 bases from V and 1 base from J, with 8 bases between. Per the germline V gene, CDR1 is SEHNR and CDR2 is FQNEAQ (reference sequence). CDR3 length: 13 residues. The CDR3 coding sequence is TGTGCCAGCAGCCTCGAACAGAACACTGAAGCTTTCTTT. Amino acid sequence: CASSLEQNTEAFF.

The CDR3 region has the DNA TGTGCCAGCAGTTTAATGGCAGGCGAGGGCATGACTTTCTTT. It translates to CASSLMAGEGMTFF. The chain links TRBV27 to TRBJ1-1; no clear D gene. CDR1 and CDR2 from the germline V gene are MNHEY and SMNVEV (reference sequence). The V end was cut by 2 bases, the J end by 12 bases, with 19 bases between. The CDR3 extends over 14 amino acids.

The chain carries TRBV6-5 and TRBJ1-2; unclear D gene. The CDR3 length is 16 residues. V dropped 4 bases and J dropped 2 bases, with 17 bases sitting between them. The germline gives CDR1 MNHEY, CDR2 SVGAGI. This chain's CDR3 is CASSSFDNLGNYGYTF. CDR3 in DNA: TGTGCCAGCAGTTCCTTTGATAACTTGGGAAACTATGGCTACACCTTC.

V and J are TRBV10-3 and TRBJ2-6, with a possible D match to TRBD1 (6 bases). CDR3 length: 15 residues. The V and J ends lost 4 bases and 2 bases respectively, with 9 bases between them. Germline CDR1 reads ENHRY; CDR2 reads SYGVKD. CDR3 DNA sequence: TGTGCCATCAGTGGAAAGGGGGCTGGGGCCAACGTCCTGACTTTC. Its translation: CAISGKGAGANVLTF.

The V call is TRBV6-1, the J call TRBJ1-4; 9 bases fit TRBD1. CDR3 length: 15 amino acids. J lost 8 bases, V lost 3 bases, and 7 bases had no gene match. Germline assignment: CDR1 MNHNS and CDR2 SASEGT. This CDR3 reads CASSDGDRVGEKLFF. In nucleotides, the CDR3 is TGTGCCAGCAGTGACGGGGACAGGGTGGGCGAAAAACTGTTTTTT.

A remark on this clone: The junction departs from germline at one end; a sequencing error may be responsible. The chain joins TRBV2 to TRBJ2-7; 7 nucleotides align to TRBD1. The germline CDR1 and CDR2 sequences are SNHLY and FYNNEI. The CDR3 totals 13 residues. CDR3 sequence reads: CASTPGQTYEQYF. The CDR3 coding sequence is TGTGCGAGCACGCCGGGACAGACCTACGAGCAGTACTTC.

The rearrangement links TRBV6-5 to TRBJ1-2; the D is unclear. CDR1 MNHEY and CDR2 SVGAGI come from the germline V gene. The V end was cut by 6 bases, the J end by 0 bases, with 11 bases between. The CDR3 has 14 amino acids. The CDR3 DNA reads TGTGCCAGCAGCCGCGGGCCCGCTAACTATGGCTACACCTTC. Amino acid sequence: CASSRGPANYGYTF.

Details on this clone: This sample also contains other DNA sequences that code for the same CDR3. The chain links TRBV18 to TRBJ2-7; no clear D. V gave up 3 bases and J gave up 0 bases, with 9 bases separating them. This CDR3 region has 14 residues. The germline V gene encodes CDR1 KGHSH and CDR2 LQKENI. This CDR3 is CASSPGRNSYEQYF. For the CDR3, the DNA is TGTGCCAGCTCACCCGGACGAAACTCCTACGAGCAGTACTTC.

This clone came up a few times. The chain links TRBV18 to TRBJ1-6; 8 positions match TRBD1. After removal of 3 bases from V and 7 bases from J, the junction contained 8 bases not matched to a gene. Germline V gene lookup returns CDR1 KGHSH and CDR2 LQKENI. The CDR3 is 16 residues long. The CDR3 sequence: CASSPSAQGANSPLHF. CDR3 coding DNA: TGTGCCAGCTCACCGTCGGCCCAGGGGGCAAATTCACCCCTCCACTTT. Drawing the rest from reference TRBV18 and TRBJ1-6, the complete variable domain is NAGVMQNPRHLVRRRGQEARLRCSPMKGHSHVYWYRQLPEEGLKFMVYLQKENIIDESGMPKERFSAEFPKEGPSILRIQQVVRGDSAAYFCASSPSAQGANSPLHFGNGTRLTVT.

The chain is built from TRBV5-1 and TRBJ2-1; D gene uncertain. Germline values: CDR1 SGHRS, CDR2 YFSETQ. Trimming removed 0 bases from V and 0 bases from J, with 10 bases in between. The CDR3 spans 16 residues. The CDR3 spells CASSLVFGSSYNEQFF. The CDR3 region has the DNA TGCGCCAGCAGCTTGGTATTCGGTAGCTCCTACAATGAGCAGTTCTTC.

Only one count was recorded for this clone. The rearrangement uses TRBV29-1 and TRBJ2-7; TRBD2 is a possible D gene (6 bases). The length of the CDR3 is 13 residues. The germline V gene has CDR1 SQVTM and CDR2 ANQGSEA. V lost 4 bases to trimming and J lost 2 bases, with 12 bases between them. The CDR3 loop reads CSVVGGLTYEQYF. The DNA for the CDR3 is TGCAGCGTTGTGGGAGGCTTAACCTACGAGCAGTACTTC.

The J gene is TRBJ2-7, the V gene TRBV6-1; the D is unclear. V was shortened by 5 bases and J by 7 bases, with 12 bases between the two germline ends. The CDR3 is 12 residues long. In germline, CDR1 is MNHNS, CDR2 SASEGT. CDR3 residues: CASSPHPFEQYF. The CDR3 nucleotides are TGTGCCAGCAGTCCCCACCCTTTTGAGCAGTACTTC.

As for this clone: This CDR3 is also generated by other DNA sequences in the sample. The rearrangement links TRBV11-2 to TRBJ1-2, with D maybe TRBD1 (6 bases). With 5 bases removed from V and 4 bases from J, the gap between germline ends came to 11 bases. The CDR3 contains 13 residues. Germline V lookup: CDR1 SGHAT, CDR2 FQNNGV. CDR3 nucleotide sequence: TGTGCCAGCAGCCCTCAGGGGAGCTATGGCTACACCTTC. Protein: CASSPQGSYGYTF.

The sample holds one count of this clone. The CDR3 bases are TGTGCCAGCAGCCGGACAGGGTTGGAGACCCAGTACTTC. Residues: CASSRTGLETQYF. This sequence joins TRBV11-2 and TRBJ2-5; 8 nucleotides align to TRBD1. The CDR3 extends over 13 amino acids. The germline CDR1 and CDR2 sequences are SGHAT and FQNNGV. The ends lost 5 bases at V and 5 bases at J; junction bases unmatched: 4.

The gene calls are TRBV9 and TRBJ2-7; 8 bases fit TRBD1. Trimming removed 3 bases from V and 2 bases from J; junction bases left unmatched: 7. This CDR3 comprises 15 residues. The germline gives CDR1 SGDLS, CDR2 YYNGEE. CDR3 in DNA: TGTGCCAGCAGCGCCGGACAGGGCCCTACCTACGAGCAGTACTTC. Translated, it gives CASSAGQGPTYEQYF.

Concerning this clone: Within the sample, other DNA sequences also encode this same CDR3. This sequence joins TRBV28 and TRBJ1-1; 8 nucleotides line up with TRBD1. This CDR3 spans 14 amino acids. Germline-derived CDR1 and CDR2 are MDHEN and SYDVKM. The V and J ends lost 6 bases and 2 bases, in that order; junction bases with no gene match: 5. The CDR3 nucleotides read TGTGCCAGCAGCTTGACAGGGGCCAACACTGAAGCTTTCTTT. This encodes CASSLTGANTEAFF.

V gene TRBV7-8 combines with J gene TRBJ1-2; perhaps TRBD1 as D (6 bases). V shed 1 base and J shed 5 bases, with 14 bases lying between them. The CDR3 extends over 15 amino acids. Germline loops: CDR1 SGHVS, CDR2 FQNEAQ. The CDR3 nucleotides read TGTGCCAGCAGCTTAGTGCCAGGGGAAGGGTATGGCTACACCTTC. This encodes CASSLVPGEGYGYTF.